This is a list of T cell receptor beta chains from one sample in a study of identical twins. TCRdb itself ran the 5' RACE reads through MiXCR, one entry per CDR3 protein. The sample has roughly 630,000 distinct CDR3 sequences, about 7% seen once. A further study also used this sample, focusing on yellow fever vaccine responses in identical twins.

Sequenced: PBMCs. Source of these receptors: a woman aged 18-29 years in good health. The CDR3 runs from the conserved cysteine through the conserved F or W. Each record gives: clone size, J gene, V gene, D gene, CDR3 protein, CDR3 DNA. A D gene is named only where the DNA matches it firmly. Clone size, where shown, is once, few, many, or a class for clones that have expanded.

many | TRBJ2-1 | TRBV6-1 | TRBD2 | CASRVGGYLYNEQFF | TGTGCCAGCAGGGTGGGAGGGTACCTCTACAATGAGCAGTTCTTC
many | TRBJ1-1 | TRBV12-3/TRBV12-4 | TRBD1 | CASSRQGGAEAFF | TGTGCCAGCAGTCGACAGGGAGGGGCTGAAGCTTTCTTT
NA | TRBJ2-5 | TRBV3-1 | NA | CASSHEGPGLQETQYF | TGTGCCAGCAGCCACGAAGGACCGGGACTCCAAGAGACCCAGTACTTC
few | TRBJ2-3 | TRBV13 | TRBD2 | CASSFRTSGGWGTDTQYF | TGTGCCAGCAGCTTCCGGACTAGCGGGGGTTGGGGCACAGATACGCAGTATTTT
many | TRBJ1-6 | TRBV12-3/TRBV12-4 | NA | CASSFSSGNSPLHF | TGTGCCAGCAGTTTTTCGTCGGGTAATTCACCCCTCCACTTT
few | TRBJ2-5 | TRBV6-2/TRBV6-3 | NA | CASSYNREETQYF | TGTGCCAGCAGTTACAACAGGGAAGAGACCCAGTACTTC
NA | TRBJ2-2 | TRBV24-1 | TRBD1 | CATASGQGAPVTGELFF | TGTGCCACCGCCTCGGGACAGGGGGCGCCGGTTACCGGGGAGCTGTTTTTT
few | TRBJ1-1 | TRBV18 | NA | CASSPREGDRAFF | TGTGCCAGCTCACCACGGGAGGGTGATCGAGCTTTCTTT
few | TRBJ2-7 | TRBV28 | TRBD2 | CASSPSSSGRRYEQYF | TGTGCCAGCAGTCCGTCATCTAGCGGGAGAAGGTACGAGCAGTACTTC
few | TRBJ1-2 | TRBV2 | NA | CASSEGGYNYGYTF | TGTGCCAGCAGTGAAGGCGGCTACAACTATGGCTACACCTTC
many | TRBJ1-2 | TRBV6-5 | NA | CASSYSKRMNYGYTF | TGTGCCAGCAGTTACTCCAAGAGAATGAACTATGGCTACACCTTC
NA | TRBJ2-6 | TRBV29-1 | NA | CSAISAGANVLTF | TGCAGCGCCATCTCAGCTGGGGCCAACGTCCTGACTTTC
NA | TRBJ2-1 | TRBV5-1 | TRBD2 | CASSGPGGEQFF | TGCGCCAGCAGCGGTCCGGGAGGTGAGCAGTTCTTC
many | TRBJ2-1 | TRBV28 | TRBD1 | CASSPGTGYPGTRDEQFF | TGTGCCAGCAGCCCCGGGACAGGGTACCCCGGGACCCGGGATGAGCAGTTCTTC
few | TRBJ1-1 | TRBV20-1 | NA | CSARDLTLGTEAFF | TGCAGTGCTAGAGACTTGACCCTAGGGACTGAAGCTTTCTTT
few | TRBJ2-3 | TRBV12-3/TRBV12-4 | TRBD1 | CASSLRTGGANTQYF | TGTGCCAGCAGTCTAAGGACAGGGGGCGCAAATACGCAGTATTTT
few | TRBJ2-1 | TRBV7-6 | NA | CASSPPPGREGLFF | TGTGCCAGCAGCCCACCCCCGGGACGGGAAGGCTTGTTCTTC
many | TRBJ1-5 | TRBV4-1 | NA | CASSHTDSNQPQHF | TGCGCCAGCAGTCATACAGATAGCAATCAGCCCCAGCATTTT
many | TRBJ1-1 | TRBV12-3/TRBV12-4 | NA | CASSPRRTFDTEAFF | TGTGCCAGCAGCCCTAGGAGAACCTTCGACACTGAAGCTTTCTTT
few | TRBJ1-2 | TRBV20-1 | NA | CSAGRPNYGYTF | TGCAGTGCGGGCAGACCTAACTATGGCTACACCTTC
few | TRBJ2-1 | TRBV6-2/TRBV6-3 | TRBD2 | CASSPGLAGGVVEQFF | TGTGCCAGCAGCCCCGGGCTAGCGGGAGGTGTGGTTGAGCAGTTCTTC
many | TRBJ2-7 | TRBV7-2 | NA | CASSLEWGTKPYEQYF | TGTGCCAGCAGCTTAGAATGGGGAACTAAACCCTACGAGCAGTACTTC
NA | TRBJ2-7 | TRBV7-9 | NA | CASSPVVYEQYF | TGTGCCAGCAGCCCGGTGGTCTACGAGCAGTACTTC
NA | TRBJ2-7 | TRBV12-3/TRBV12-4 | TRBD2 | CASSRTKAGVYEQYF | TGTGCCAGCAGTCGGACTAAGGCGGGAGTGTACGAGCAGTACTTC
many | TRBJ2-3 | TRBV20-1 | NA | CSAARGVHTDTQYF | TGCAGTGCTGCCAGGGGAGTTCACACAGATACGCAGTATTTT
many | TRBJ2-7 | TRBV3-1 | TRBD1 | CASSPGQGVSHYEQYF | TGTGCCAGCAGCCCGGGACAGGGAGTAAGCCACTACGAGCAGTACTTC
few | TRBJ2-1 | TRBV20-1 | TRBD2 | CSAEGLAEQFF | TGCAGTGCGGAGGGACTAGCGGAGCAGTTCTTC
few | TRBJ1-3 | TRBV3-1 | TRBD1 | CASSSRGPGNTIYF | TGTGCCAGCAGCTCCAGGGGGCCTGGAAACACCATATATTTT
NA | TRBJ2-5 | TRBV5-1 | NA | CASSPFPGVGETQYF | TGCGCCAGCAGCCCATTCCCGGGGGTCGGGGAGACCCAGTACTTC
few | TRBJ1-5 | TRBV27 | TRBD1 | CASSKTDRGGNQPQHF | TGTGCCAGCAGTAAGACGGACAGGGGGGGAAATCAGCCCCAGCATTTT
NA | TRBJ2-7 | TRBV19 | TRBD1 | CASSMLEAGGGYEQYF | TGTGCCAGTAGTATGCTGGAGGCAGGGGGCGGATACGAGCAGTACTTC
many | TRBJ2-3 | TRBV7-2 | TRBD2 | CASSSEMGLSTDTQYF | TGTGCCAGCAGCTCAGAGATGGGACTAAGCACAGATACGCAGTATTTT
NA | TRBJ1-1 | TRBV15 | NA | CATSRGDTVNTEAFF | TGTGCCACCAGCAGAGGGGACACCGTGAACACTGAAGCTTTCTTT
NA | TRBJ1-4 | TRBV10-3 | NA | CAISEGRGSNEKLFF | TGTGCCATCAGTGAGGGTCGGGGTTCTAATGAAAAACTGTTTTTT
few | TRBJ2-5 | TRBV3-1 | TRBD2 | CASRASGLAGGETQYF | TGTGCCAGCAGAGCTAGCGGACTAGCGGGGGGGGAGACCCAGTACTTC
few | TRBJ2-1 | TRBV12-3/TRBV12-4 | TRBD2 | CASRTTSGGYNEQFF | TGTGCCAGCAGGACTACTAGCGGGGGTTACAATGAGCAGTTCTTC
many | TRBJ2-6 | TRBV3-1 | NA | CASSQDGGSSGANVLTF | TGTGCCAGCAGCCAAGATGGCGGCAGCTCTGGGGCCAACGTCCTGACTTTC
NA | TRBJ1-1 | TRBV12-3/TRBV12-4 | TRBD1 | CASSPLTGAFTEAFF | TGTGCCAGCAGTCCCCTGACAGGGGCCTTCACTGAAGCTTTCTTT
few | TRBJ1-1 | TRBV5-1 | NA | CASSFLPEGRTEAFF | TGCGCCAGCAGCTTTTTGCCCGAGGGTCGGACTGAAGCTTTCTTT
few | TRBJ2-7 | TRBV10-3 | NA | CAISGQEAYEQYF | TGTGCCATCAGTGGACAGGAGGCCTACGAGCAGTACTTC
few | TRBJ2-7 | TRBV20-1 | NA | CSASGKGPYEQYF | TGCAGTGCTAGCGGGAAGGGCCCCTACGAGCAGTACTTC
many | TRBJ2-1 | TRBV2 | TRBD1 | CASSEWGQGFYNEQFF | TGTGCCAGCAGTGAGTGGGGACAGGGGTTCTACAATGAGCAGTTCTTC
NA | TRBJ1-4 | TRBV15 | NA | CATSRDGAGSEGELFF | TGTGCCACCAGCAGAGATGGGGCAGGGAGTGAGGGTGAACTGTTTTTT
many | TRBJ2-7 | TRBV2 | TRBD2 | CASSASGPYEQYF | TGTGCCAGCAGTGCTAGCGGACCCTACGAGCAGTACTTC